This TCR beta chain was identified during a study of T cell changes during pregnancy in multiple sclerosis. Repertoires were generated with immunoSEQ multiplex PCR, while TCRdb's copy carries only in-frame clones and drops some. This repertoire shows about 69,000 clones, 85% to 95% found once; its top ten account for roughly 2%. The CDR3 contains 19 residues. The V segment lost 1 base and the J segment 3 bases; nucleotides outside the gene matches: 9. CDR1 and CDR2 from the germline V gene are SGHTA and FQGNSA. This sequence joins TRBV7-2 and TRBJ2-7; 16 bases align to TRBD2. Sequencing used peripheral blood, obtained in the third trimester of pregnancy. The TCR sequence derives from a female donor in good health, enrolled as a control in a pregnancy study. CDR3 region: CASSLVGGTSGGENYEQYF. CDR3 in DNA: TGTGCCAGCAGCTTAGTAGGAGGGACTAGCGGGGGGGAAAACTACGAGCAGTACTTC.